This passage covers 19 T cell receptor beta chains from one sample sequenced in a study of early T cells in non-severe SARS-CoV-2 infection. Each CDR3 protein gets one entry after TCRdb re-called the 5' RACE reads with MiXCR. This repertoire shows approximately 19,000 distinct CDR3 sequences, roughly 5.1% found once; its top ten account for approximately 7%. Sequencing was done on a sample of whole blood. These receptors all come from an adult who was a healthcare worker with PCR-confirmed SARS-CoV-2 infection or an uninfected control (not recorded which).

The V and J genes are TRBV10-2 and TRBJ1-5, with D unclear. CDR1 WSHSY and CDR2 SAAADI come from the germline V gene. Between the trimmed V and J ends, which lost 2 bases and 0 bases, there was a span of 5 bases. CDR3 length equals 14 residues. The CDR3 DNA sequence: TGCGCCAGCAGTGAGGACCATAGCAATCAGCCCCAGCATTTT. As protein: CASSEDHSNQPQHF.

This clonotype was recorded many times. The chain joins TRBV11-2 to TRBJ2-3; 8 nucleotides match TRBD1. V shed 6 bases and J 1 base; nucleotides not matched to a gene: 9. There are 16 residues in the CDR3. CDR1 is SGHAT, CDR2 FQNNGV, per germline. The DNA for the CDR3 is TGTGCCAGCAGAAGACCCGGGACAGGACGCACAGATACGCAGTATTTT. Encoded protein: CASRRPGTGRTDTQYF.

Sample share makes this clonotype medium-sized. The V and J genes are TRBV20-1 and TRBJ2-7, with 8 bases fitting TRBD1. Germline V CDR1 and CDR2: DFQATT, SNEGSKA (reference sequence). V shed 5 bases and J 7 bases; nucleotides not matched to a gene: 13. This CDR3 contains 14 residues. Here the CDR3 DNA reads TGCAGTGCTCCCCCCGGGACAGGAGATAGGGAGCAGTACTTC. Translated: CSAPPGTGDREQYF.

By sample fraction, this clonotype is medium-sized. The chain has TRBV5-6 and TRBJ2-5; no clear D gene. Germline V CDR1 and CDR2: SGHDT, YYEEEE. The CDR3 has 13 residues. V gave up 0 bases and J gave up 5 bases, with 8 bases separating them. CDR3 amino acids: CASSLGVGETQYF. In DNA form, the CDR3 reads TGTGCCAGCAGCTTGGGGGTTGGGGAGACCCAGTACTTC. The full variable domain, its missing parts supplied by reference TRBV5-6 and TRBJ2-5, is DAGVTQSPTHLIKTRGQQVTLRCSPKSGHDTVSWYQQALGQGPQFIFQYYEEEERQRGNFPDRFSGHQFPNYSSELNVNALLLGDSALYLCASSLGVGETQYFGPGTRLLVL.

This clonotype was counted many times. DNA for the CDR3: TGTGCCAGCAGTGGAAGACTAGCGGATCCCACAGATACGCAGTATTTT. Translation: CASSGRLADPTDTQYF. The chain combines TRBV6-1 with TRBJ2-3, with TRBD2 matching 9 bases. The CDR3 covers 16 residues. The ends lost 4 bases at V and 2 bases at J; junction bases unmatched: 7. The germline CDR1 and CDR2 sequences are MNHNS and SASEGT.

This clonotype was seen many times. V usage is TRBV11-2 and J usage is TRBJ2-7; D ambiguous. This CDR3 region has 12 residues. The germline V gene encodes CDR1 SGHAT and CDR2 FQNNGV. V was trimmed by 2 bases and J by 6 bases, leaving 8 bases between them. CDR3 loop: CASSLTPVEQYF. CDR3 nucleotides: TGTGCCAGCAGCTTAACCCCCGTCGAGCAGTACTTC.

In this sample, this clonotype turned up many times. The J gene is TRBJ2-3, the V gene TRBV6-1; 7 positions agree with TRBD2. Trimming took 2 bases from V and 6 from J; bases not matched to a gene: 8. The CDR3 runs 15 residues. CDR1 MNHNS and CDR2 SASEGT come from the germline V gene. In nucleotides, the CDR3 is TGTGCCAGCAGTGAAATCGGGGGGTGGCAGGATACGCAGTATTTT. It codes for CASSEIGGWQDTQYF.

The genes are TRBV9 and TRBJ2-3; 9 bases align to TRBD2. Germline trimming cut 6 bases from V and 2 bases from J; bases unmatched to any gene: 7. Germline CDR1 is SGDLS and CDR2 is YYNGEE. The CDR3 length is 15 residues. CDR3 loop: CASTGREGPTDTQYF. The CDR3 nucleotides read TGTGCCAGCACGGGGCGGGAGGGCCCCACAGATACGCAGTATTTT. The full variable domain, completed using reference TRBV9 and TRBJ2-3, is DSGVTQTPKHLITATGQRVTLRCSPRSGDLSVYWYQQSLDQGLQFLIQYYNGEERAKGNILERFSAQQFPDLHSELNLSSLELGDSALYFCASTGREGPTDTQYFGPGTRLTVL.

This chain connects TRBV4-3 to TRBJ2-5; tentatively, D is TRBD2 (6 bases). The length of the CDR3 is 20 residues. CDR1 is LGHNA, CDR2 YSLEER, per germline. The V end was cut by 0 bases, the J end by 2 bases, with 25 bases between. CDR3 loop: CASSQDWSGFGSGGQETQYF. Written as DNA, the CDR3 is TGCGCCAGCAGCCAAGATTGGAGTGGGTTTGGTAGCGGAGGACAAGAGACCCAGTACTTC.

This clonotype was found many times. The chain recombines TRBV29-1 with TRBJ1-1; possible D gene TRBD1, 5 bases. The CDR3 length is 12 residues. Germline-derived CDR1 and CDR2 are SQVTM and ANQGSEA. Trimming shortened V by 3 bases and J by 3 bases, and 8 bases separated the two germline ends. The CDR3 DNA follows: TGCAGCGTTGACGGGGGGTACACTGAAGCTTTCTTT. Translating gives CSVDGGYTEAFF.

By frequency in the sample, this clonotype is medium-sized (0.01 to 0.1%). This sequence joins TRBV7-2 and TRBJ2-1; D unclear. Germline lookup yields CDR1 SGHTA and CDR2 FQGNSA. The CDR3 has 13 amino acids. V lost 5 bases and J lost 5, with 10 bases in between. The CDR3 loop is CASSPLMDNEQFF. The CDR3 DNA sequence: TGTGCCAGCAGCCCGTTGATGGACAATGAGCAGTTCTTC.

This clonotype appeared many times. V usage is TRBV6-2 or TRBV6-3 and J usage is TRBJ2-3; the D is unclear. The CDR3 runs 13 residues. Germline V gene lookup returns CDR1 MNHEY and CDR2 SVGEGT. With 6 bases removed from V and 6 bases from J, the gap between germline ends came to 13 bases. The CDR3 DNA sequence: TGTGCCAGCAGATCGTCCGGAGCGGATACGCAGTATTTT. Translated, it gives CASRSSGADTQYF.

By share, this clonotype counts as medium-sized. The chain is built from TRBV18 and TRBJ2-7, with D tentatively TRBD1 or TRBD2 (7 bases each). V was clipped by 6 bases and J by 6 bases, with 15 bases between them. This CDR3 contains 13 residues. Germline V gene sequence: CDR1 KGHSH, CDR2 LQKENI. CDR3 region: CASSPGGVREQYV. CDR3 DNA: TGTGCCAGCTCTCCAGGGGGGGTCCGCGAGCAGTACGTC.

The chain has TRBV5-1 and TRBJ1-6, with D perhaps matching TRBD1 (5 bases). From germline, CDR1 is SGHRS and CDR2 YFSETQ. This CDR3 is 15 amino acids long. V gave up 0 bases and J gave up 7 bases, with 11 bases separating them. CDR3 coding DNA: TGCGCCAGCAGCTTGGATCCAGGGATGAATTCACCCCTCCACTTT. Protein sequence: CASSLDPGMNSPLHF.

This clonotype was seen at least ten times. CDR3 region: CASRSPLLETQYF. As DNA, the CDR3 is TGTGCCAGCAGGAGCCCGCTTCTGGAGACCCAGTACTTC. The chain combines TRBV2 with TRBJ2-5; D is uncertain. V lost 6 bases and J 5 bases, leaving 13 bases between the germline ends. Germline V CDR1 and CDR2: SNHLY, FYNNEI. The CDR3 consists of 13 residues.

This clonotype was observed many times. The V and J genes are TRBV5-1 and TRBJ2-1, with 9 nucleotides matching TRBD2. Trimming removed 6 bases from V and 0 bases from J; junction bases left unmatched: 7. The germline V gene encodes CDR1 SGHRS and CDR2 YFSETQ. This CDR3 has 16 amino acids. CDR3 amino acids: CASTSGGLASYNEQFF. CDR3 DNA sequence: TGCGCCAGCACCAGCGGGGGGCTAGCCTCCTACAATGAGCAGTTCTTC.

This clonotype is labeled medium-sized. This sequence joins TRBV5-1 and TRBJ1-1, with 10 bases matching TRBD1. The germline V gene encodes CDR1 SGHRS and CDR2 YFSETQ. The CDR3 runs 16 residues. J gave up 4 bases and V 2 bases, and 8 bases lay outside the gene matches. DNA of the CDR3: TGCGCCAGCAGCTTCGGACAGGGGGGATTAGTCACTGAAGCTTTCTTT. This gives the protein CASSFGQGGLVTEAFF.

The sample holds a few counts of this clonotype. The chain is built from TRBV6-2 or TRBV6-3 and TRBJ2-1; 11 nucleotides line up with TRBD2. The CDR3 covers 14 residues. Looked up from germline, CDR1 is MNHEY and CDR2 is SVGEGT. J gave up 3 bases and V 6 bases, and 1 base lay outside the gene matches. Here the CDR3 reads CASSTSGGYNEQFF. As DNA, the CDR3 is TGTGCCAGCAGCACTAGCGGGGGCTACAATGAGCAGTTCTTC.

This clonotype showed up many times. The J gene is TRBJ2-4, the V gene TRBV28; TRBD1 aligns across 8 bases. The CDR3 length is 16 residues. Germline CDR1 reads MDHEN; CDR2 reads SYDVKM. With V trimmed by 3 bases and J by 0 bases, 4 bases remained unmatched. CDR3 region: CASSLGQALAKNIQYF. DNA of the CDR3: TGTGCCAGCAGTTTGGGACAGGCTTTAGCCAAAAACATTCAGTACTTC.